The present entry profiles one T cell receptor (beta chain) with its context. V was clipped by 4 bases and J by 5 bases; unmatched bases: 6. The CDR3 covers 15 residues. CDR1 is SGHTA and CDR2 is FQGTGA in the germline V gene. Random-hexamer reverse transcription was applied to roughly 0.5 to 1 ug RNA. TCRdb re-analysed the immunoSEQ multiplex PCR reads in MiXCR, keeping a single row per CDR3 protein. The sample contains some 100,000 distinct CDR3 sequences, about nine tenths of which appear only once. The sample comes from a study of CD8 T cells in Susac syndrome. The chain combines TRBV7-3 with TRBJ2-7; 12 bases fit TRBD2. The sequence derives from a human donor in good health. The sample consisted of CD4+ T cells from PBMCs. CDR3 in DNA: TGTGCCAGCAGCTCTAGCGGGAGGGCCGGAAACGAGCAGTACTTC. It is translated as CASSSSGRAGNEQYF.